The 16 T cell receptor beta chains below come from one sample, sequenced in a study of pediatric ulcerative colitis. Here immunoSEQ multiplex PCR was the method, and the copy in TCRdb shows in-frame clones only, minus some. The sample carries 65,000 or so clones, 70% to 90% recorded once. The sequenced sample was blood. The origin of the receptors is a boy under 18 with severe ulcerative colitis.

The V gene is TRBV18, the J gene TRBJ2-7; the match to TRBD2 covers 8 bases. The CDR3 loop spans 14 amino acids. Germline V lookup: CDR1 KGHSH, CDR2 LQKENI. Trimming cost V 3 bases and J 0 bases; bases outside gene matches: 1. CDR3 sequence: CASSPTSDSYEQYF. The CDR3 DNA sequence: TGTGCCAGCTCACCGACTAGCGACTCCTACGAGCAGTACTTC.

Concerning this clone: Germline is not matched at one junction end, which may reflect a read error. The CDR3 loop is CASRFTGVSYNEQFF. CDR3 in DNA: TGTGCCAGCCGCTTTACAGGGGTCTCCTACAATGAGCAGTTCTTC. V and J are TRBV11-3 and TRBJ2-1, with TRBD1 matching over 7 bases. The CDR3 has 15 amino acids. Germline lookup yields CDR1 SGHNT and CDR2 YENEEA.

This chain uses TRBV7-9 with TRBJ2-1, with TRBD2 identical over 11 bases. V was pared by 5 bases and J by 2 bases, with 5 bases of the junction left unmatched. Per germline, CDR1 SEHNR and CDR2 FQNEAQ (reference sequence). This CDR3 comprises 16 residues. In nucleotides, the CDR3 is TGTGCCAGCAGCGCGACTAGCGGGATCACCTACAATGAGCAGTTCTTC. This translates into CASSATSGITYNEQFF.

J is TRBJ1-1 and V is TRBV19, with 7 positions matching TRBD1. The CDR3 is 15 residues long. Germline V lookup: CDR1 LNHDA, CDR2 SQIVND (reference sequence). V trimming: 5 bases; J trimming: 1 base; junction bases outside the gene matches: 7. CDR3 in amino acids: CASSPKHRGNTEAFF. The CDR3, as DNA: TGTGCCAGTAGTCCAAAGCACAGGGGGAACACTGAAGCTTTCTTT.

Details on this clone: The same CDR3 is also encoded by other DNA sequences in this sample. The chain recombines TRBV5-1 with TRBJ1-1; tentatively, D is TRBD1 (5 bases). Germline CDR1 SGHRS, CDR2 YFSETQ. The germline V and J ends were trimmed by 5 bases and 1 base, with 9 bases remaining between them. This CDR3 is built from 13 residues. Written as DNA, the CDR3 is TGCGCCAGCAGTTTACAGGAGAACACTGAAGCTTTCTTT. Encoded protein: CASSLQENTEAFF. The complete variable domain, with remaining parts taken from reference TRBV5-1 and TRBJ1-1, reads KAGVTQTPRYLIKTRGQQVTLSCSPISGHRSVSWYQQTPGQGLQFLFEYFSETQRNKGNFPGRFSGRQFSNSRSEMNVSTLELGDSALYLCASSLQENTEAFFGQGTRLTVV.

The chain uses TRBV6-6 and TRBJ2-7; D is tentatively TRBD1 or TRBD2 (5 bases each). CDR3 length equals 14 residues. Between the trimmed V and J ends, which lost 3 bases and 6 bases, there was a span of 15 bases. CDR1 and CDR2 (germline): MNHNY, SVGAGI (reference sequence). CDR3 in DNA: TGTGCCAGCAGTTATTGGATGGGGACGGGCGAGCAGTACTTC. Its protein product is CASSYWMGTGEQYF.

The V and J genes are TRBV6-1 and TRBJ2-7; no reliable D call. V lost 4 bases to trimming and J lost 3 bases, with 4 bases between them. The CDR3 runs to 11 residues. CDR1 is MNHNS, CDR2 SASEGT, per germline. The CDR3 DNA sequence: TGTGCCAGCAGTGTCGGCTACGAGCAGTACTTC. This encodes CASSVGYEQYF.

This chain connects TRBV7-2 to TRBJ2-3; TRBD2 aligns across 16 bases. In germline, CDR1 is SGHTA, CDR2 FQGNSA. J lost 10 bases, V lost 5 bases, and 12 bases had no gene match. CDR3 length: 17 residues. CDR3 DNA: TGTGCCAGCAGCCCTCAACCCGGGACTAGCGGGAGGGGGGCGCAGTATTTT. Protein: CASSPQPGTSGRGAQYF.

The V call is TRBV27, the J call TRBJ2-7; TRBD1 aligns across 10 bases. Germline values: CDR1 MNHEY, CDR2 SMNVEV (reference sequence). This CDR3 region has 14 residues. With 3 bases clipped from V and 5 bases from J, the junction kept 4 bases outside the gene matches. CDR3 in amino acids: CASSFMTGGHEQYF. CDR3 coding DNA: TGTGCCAGCAGTTTCATGACAGGGGGCCACGAGCAGTACTTC.

V and J are TRBV18 and TRBJ1-1, with D tentatively TRBD1 (6 bases). The V and J ends lost 4 bases and 3 bases respectively, with 12 bases between them. Germline CDR1 KGHSH, CDR2 LQKENI. CDR3 length equals 14 residues. In nucleotides, the CDR3 is TGTGCCAGCTCACAAGGGGGTAGGGACACTGAAGCTTTCTTT. Translated: CASSQGGRDTEAFF.

CDR3 bases: TGTGCCAGCAGTGACCCCAGGGACCGGACAGATACGCAGTATTTT. Amino acids: CASSDPRDRTDTQYF. The V gene is TRBV6-1, the J gene TRBJ2-3; tentatively, D is TRBD1 or TRBD2 (5 bases each). Per the germline V gene, CDR1 is MNHNS and CDR2 is SASEGT. This CDR3 spans 15 amino acids. The V end was cut by 3 bases, the J end by 3 bases, with 13 bases between.

The V call is TRBV4-1, the J call TRBJ1-3; a possible D gene is TRBD1 (5 bases). CDR1 and CDR2 from the germline V gene are MGHRA and YSYEKL. Trimming took off 0 bases at V and 10 bases at J, with 16 bases between the two ends. CDR3 length: 15 amino acids. Here the CDR3 DNA reads TGCGCCAGCAGCCAAGATTGGGGGGTCCAAAATACCATATATTTT. Translating it yields CASSQDWGVQNTIYF.

This chain joins TRBV15 and TRBJ2-7, with 7 bases aligning to TRBD1. V lost 4 bases, J lost 6 bases, and 3 bases stayed unmatched. The V gene's germline CDR1 is LNHNV and CDR2 YYDKDF (reference sequence). This CDR3 is built from 12 residues. The CDR3 region is CATSTDRAEQYF. In nucleotides, the CDR3 is TGTGCCACCAGCACCGACAGGGCCGAGCAGTACTTC.

This chain links TRBV12-5 with TRBJ2-1, with 11 bases identical to TRBD2. The CDR3 is 14 amino acids. V shed 3 bases and J 6 bases; nucleotides not matched to a gene: 1. The germline gives CDR1 LGHNT, CDR2 FRNRAP. DNA for the CDR3: TGTGCTAGTGGTTTAGGGACTAGCGGCAATGAGCAGTTCTTC. It codes for CASGLGTSGNEQFF.

The genes are TRBV27 and TRBJ2-7; TRBD1 is a possible D gene (6 bases). V was shortened by 2 bases and J by 3 bases, with 14 bases between the two germline ends. The germline gives CDR1 MNHEY, CDR2 SMNVEV (reference sequence). This CDR3 is built from 15 residues. The CDR3 DNA is TGTGCCAGCAGTTTAGGGGGCTACCCCCACTACGAGCAGTACTTC. Its protein is CASSLGGYPHYEQYF.

The chain carries TRBV19 and TRBJ2-4; D possibly corresponds to TRBD2 (6 bases). V was trimmed by 6 bases and J by 0 bases, leaving 6 bases between them. Germline V gene lookup returns CDR1 LNHDA and CDR2 SQIVND (reference sequence). This CDR3 region has 13 residues. The CDR3 loop is CASRGLAKNIQYF. The CDR3 DNA follows: TGTGCCAGTAGGGGACTAGCCAAAAACATTCAGTACTTC.